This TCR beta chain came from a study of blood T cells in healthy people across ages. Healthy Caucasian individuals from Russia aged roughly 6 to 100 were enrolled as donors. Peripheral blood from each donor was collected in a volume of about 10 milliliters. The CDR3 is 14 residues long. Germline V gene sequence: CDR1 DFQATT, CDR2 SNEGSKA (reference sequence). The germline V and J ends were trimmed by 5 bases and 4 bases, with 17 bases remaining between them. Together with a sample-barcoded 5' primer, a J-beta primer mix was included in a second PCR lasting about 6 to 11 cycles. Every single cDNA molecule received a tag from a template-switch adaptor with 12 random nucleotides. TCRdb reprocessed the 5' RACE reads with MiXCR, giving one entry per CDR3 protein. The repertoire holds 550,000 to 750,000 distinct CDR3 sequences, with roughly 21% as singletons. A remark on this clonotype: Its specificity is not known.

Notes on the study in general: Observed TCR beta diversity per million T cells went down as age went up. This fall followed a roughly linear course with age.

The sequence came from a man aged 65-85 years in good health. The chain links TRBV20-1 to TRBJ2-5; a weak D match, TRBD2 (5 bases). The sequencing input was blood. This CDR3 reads CSAPRSGGGETQYF. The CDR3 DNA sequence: TGCAGTGCTCCACGGTCGGGCGGAGGAGAGACCCAGTACTTC.